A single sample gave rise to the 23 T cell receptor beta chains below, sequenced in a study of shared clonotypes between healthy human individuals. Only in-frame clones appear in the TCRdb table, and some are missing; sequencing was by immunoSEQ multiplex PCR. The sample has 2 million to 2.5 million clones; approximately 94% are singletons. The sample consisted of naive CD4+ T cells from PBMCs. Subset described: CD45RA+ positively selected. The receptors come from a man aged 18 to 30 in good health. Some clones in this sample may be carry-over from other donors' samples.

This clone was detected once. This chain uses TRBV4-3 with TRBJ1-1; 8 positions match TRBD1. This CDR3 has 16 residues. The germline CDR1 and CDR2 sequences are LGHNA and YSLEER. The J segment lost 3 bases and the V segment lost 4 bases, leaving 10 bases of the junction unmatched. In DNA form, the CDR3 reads TGCGCCAGCAGCCCAGGGGGCGGAGGACCGGACACTGAAGCTTTCTTT. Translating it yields CASSPGGGGPDTEAFF.

This CDR3 reads CSVGVDSNQPQHF. In nucleotides, the CDR3 is TGCAGCGTTGGGGTGGATAGCAATCAGCCCCAGCATTTT. The chain links TRBV29-1 to TRBJ1-5; D not certain. The germline V gene has CDR1 SQVTM and CDR2 ANQGSEA. The CDR3 has 13 amino acids. Trimming removed 4 bases at V and 0 bases at J, with 7 bases between.

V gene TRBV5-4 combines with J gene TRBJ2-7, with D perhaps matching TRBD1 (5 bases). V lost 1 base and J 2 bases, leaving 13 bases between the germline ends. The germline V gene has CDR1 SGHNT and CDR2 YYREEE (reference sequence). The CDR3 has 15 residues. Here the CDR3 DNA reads TGTGCCAGCAGCTTGCGATATGACAGCGCCTACGAGCAGTACTTC. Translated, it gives CASSLRYDSAYEQYF.

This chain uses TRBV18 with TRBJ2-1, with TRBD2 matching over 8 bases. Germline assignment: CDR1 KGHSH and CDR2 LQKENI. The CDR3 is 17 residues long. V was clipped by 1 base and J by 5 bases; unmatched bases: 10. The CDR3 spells CASSPRGAGVINNEQFF. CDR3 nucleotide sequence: TGTGCCAGCTCACCACGAGGAGCGGGAGTTATTAACAATGAGCAGTTCTTC.

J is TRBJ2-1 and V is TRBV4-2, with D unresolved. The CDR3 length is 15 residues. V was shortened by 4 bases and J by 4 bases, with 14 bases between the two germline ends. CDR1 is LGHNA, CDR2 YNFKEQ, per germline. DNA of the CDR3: TGTGCCAGCAGCCTTGGGCCGATGGGGTACAATGAGCAGTTCTTC. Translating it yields CASSLGPMGYNEQFF.

The CDR3 DNA reads TGCGCCAGCAGCTTGACCCCCCCGAGCGGGACGGGACCCTATGGCTACACCTTC. This translates into CASSLTPPSGTGPYGYTF. This chain links TRBV5-1 with TRBJ1-2; D may be TRBD1 (5 bases). Trimming cost V 1 base and J 4 bases, with 23 bases left between them. Germline CDR1 SGHRS, CDR2 YFSETQ. The CDR3 extends over 18 amino acids.

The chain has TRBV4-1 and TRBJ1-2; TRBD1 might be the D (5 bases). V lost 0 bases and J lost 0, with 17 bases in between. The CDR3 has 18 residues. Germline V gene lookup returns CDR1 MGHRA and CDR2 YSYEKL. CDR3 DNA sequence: TGCGCCAGCAGCCAAGATAGACTCCAGGGCCGAACTAACTATGGCTACACCTTC. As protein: CASSQDRLQGRTNYGYTF.

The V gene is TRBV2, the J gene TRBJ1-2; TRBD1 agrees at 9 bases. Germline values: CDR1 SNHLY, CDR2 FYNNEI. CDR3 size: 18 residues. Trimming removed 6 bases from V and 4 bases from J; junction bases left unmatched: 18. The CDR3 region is CASRSGQGLGGVRYGYTF. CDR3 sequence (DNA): TGTGCCAGCAGATCCGGACAGGGGCTAGGCGGGGTTCGCTATGGCTACACCTTC.

This CDR3 is CSLADRGQETQYF. The CDR3, as DNA: TGCAGCTTAGCGGACAGGGGGCAAGAGACCCAGTACTTC. The chain combines TRBV29-1 with TRBJ2-5; 10 nucleotides agree with TRBD1. The V gene's germline CDR1 is SQVTM and CDR2 ANQGSEA. The CDR3 loop spans 13 amino acids. The junction had 5 bases not matched to a gene; V was cut back by 8 bases and J by 2 bases. The full variable domain, in which reference TRBV29-1 and TRBJ2-5 provide the parts outside the CDR3, is SAVISQKPSRDICQRGTSLTIQCQVDSQVTMMFWYRQQPGQSLTLIATANQGSEATYESGFVIDKFPISRPNLTFSTLTVSNMSPEDSSIYLCSLADRGQETQYFGPGTRLLVL.

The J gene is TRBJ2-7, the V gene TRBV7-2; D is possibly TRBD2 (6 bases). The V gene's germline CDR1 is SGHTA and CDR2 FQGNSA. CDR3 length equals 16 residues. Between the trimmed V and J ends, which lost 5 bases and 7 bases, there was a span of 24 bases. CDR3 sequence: CASSPREGGHRQEQYF. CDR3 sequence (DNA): TGTGCCAGCAGCCCCCGAGAGGGAGGCCACCGGCAGGAGCAGTACTTC. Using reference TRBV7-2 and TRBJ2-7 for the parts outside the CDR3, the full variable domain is GAGVSQSPSNKVTEKGKDVELRCDPISGHTALYWYRQSLGQGLEFLIYFQGNSAPDKSGLPSDRFSAERTGGSVSTLTIQRTQQEDSAVYLCASSPREGGHRQEQYFGPGTRLTVT.

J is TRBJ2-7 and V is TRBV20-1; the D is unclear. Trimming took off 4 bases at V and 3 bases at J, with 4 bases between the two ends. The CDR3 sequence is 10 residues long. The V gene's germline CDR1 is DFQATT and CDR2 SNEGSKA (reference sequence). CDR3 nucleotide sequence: TGCAGTGCTACCTACTACGAGCAGTACTTC. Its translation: CSATYYEQYF.

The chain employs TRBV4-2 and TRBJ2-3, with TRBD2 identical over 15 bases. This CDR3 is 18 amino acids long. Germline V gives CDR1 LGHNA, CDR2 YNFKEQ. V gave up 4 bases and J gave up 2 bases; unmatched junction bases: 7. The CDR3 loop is CASSLGLAGGPNTDTQYF. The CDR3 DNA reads TGTGCCAGCAGCCTAGGACTAGCGGGAGGGCCCAACACAGATACGCAGTATTTT.

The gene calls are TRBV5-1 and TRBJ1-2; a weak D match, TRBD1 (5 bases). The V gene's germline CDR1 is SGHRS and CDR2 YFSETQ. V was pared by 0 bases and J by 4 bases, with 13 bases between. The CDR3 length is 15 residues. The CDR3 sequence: CASSLVSGPPYGYTF. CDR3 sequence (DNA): TGCGCCAGCAGCTTGGTTTCAGGGCCCCCCTATGGCTACACCTTC.

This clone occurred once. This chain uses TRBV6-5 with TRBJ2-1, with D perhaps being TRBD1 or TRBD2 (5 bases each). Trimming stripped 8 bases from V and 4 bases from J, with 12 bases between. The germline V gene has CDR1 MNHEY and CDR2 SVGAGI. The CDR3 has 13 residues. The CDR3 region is CASSRGRYNEQFF. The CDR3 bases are TGTGCCAGCTCGAGGGGTCGGTACAATGAGCAGTTCTTC.

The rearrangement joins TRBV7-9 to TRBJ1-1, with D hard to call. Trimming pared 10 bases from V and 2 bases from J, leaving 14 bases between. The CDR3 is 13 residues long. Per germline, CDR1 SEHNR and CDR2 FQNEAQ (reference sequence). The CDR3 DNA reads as TGTGCCACCGCGAAACACGGAAACACTGAAGCTTTCTTT. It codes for CATAKHGNTEAFF. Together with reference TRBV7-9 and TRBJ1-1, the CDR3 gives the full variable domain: DTGVSQNPRHKITKRGQNVTFRCDPISEHNRLYWYRQTLGQGPEFLTYFQNEAQLEKSRLLSDRFSAERPKGSFSTLEIQRTEQGDSAMYLCATAKHGNTEAFFGQGTRLTVV.

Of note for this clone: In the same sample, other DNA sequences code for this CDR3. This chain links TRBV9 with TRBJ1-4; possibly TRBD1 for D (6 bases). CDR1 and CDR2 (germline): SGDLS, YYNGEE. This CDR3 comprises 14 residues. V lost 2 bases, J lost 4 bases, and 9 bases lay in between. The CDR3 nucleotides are TGTGCCAGCAGCGTCACAGGGAGTAATGAAAAACTGTTTTTT. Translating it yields CASSVTGSNEKLFF.

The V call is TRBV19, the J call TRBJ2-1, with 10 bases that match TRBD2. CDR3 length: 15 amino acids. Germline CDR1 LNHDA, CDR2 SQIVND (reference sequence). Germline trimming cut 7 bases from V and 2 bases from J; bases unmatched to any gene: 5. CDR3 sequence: CASTSAGGPYNEQFF. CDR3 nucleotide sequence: TGTGCCAGTACCTCAGCGGGAGGGCCCTACAATGAGCAGTTCTTC.

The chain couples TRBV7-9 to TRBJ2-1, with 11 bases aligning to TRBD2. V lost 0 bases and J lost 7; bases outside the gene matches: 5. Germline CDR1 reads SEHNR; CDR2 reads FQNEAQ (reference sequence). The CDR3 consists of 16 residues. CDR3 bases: TGTGCCAGCAGCTTAGCCTTAGCGGGAGGGTGGAATGAGCAGTTCTTC. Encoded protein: CASSLALAGGWNEQFF.

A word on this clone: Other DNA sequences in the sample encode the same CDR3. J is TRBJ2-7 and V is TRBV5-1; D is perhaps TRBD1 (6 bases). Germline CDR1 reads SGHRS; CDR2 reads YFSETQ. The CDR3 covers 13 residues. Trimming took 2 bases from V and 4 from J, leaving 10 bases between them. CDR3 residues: CASSFQGTYEQYF. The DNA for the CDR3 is TGCGCCAGCAGCTTCCAGGGGACGTACGAGCAGTACTTC.

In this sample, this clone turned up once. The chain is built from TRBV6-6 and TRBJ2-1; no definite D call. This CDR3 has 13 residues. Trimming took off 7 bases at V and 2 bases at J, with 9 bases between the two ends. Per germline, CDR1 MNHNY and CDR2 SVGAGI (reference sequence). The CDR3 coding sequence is TGTGCCAGCAACAAGCTAGCCTACAATGAGCAGTTCTTC. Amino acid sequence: CASNKLAYNEQFF.

CDR3 sequence (DNA): TGTGCCAGCAGCTTGGCAGTGTCGGGCACAGATACGCAGTATTTT. It specifies CASSLAVSGTDTQYF. The V gene is TRBV5-4, the J gene TRBJ2-3; D call uncertain. Trimming shortened V by 0 bases and J by 1 base, and 9 bases separated the two germline ends. Germline values: CDR1 SGHNT, CDR2 YYREEE (reference sequence). The CDR3 has 15 residues.

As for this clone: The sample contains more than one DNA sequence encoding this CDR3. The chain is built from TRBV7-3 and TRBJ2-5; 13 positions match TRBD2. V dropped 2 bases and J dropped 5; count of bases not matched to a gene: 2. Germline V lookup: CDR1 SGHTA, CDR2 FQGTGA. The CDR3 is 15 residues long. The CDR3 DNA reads TGTGCCAGCAGCTTAGGACTAGCGGGAGCGGAGACCCAGTACTTC. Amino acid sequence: CASSLGLAGAETQYF.

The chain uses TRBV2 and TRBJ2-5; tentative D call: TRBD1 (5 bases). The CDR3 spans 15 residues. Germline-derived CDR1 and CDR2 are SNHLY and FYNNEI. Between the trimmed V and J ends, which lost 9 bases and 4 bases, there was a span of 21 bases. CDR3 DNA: TGTGCCAGTCAGGCTCAGGGCCTGGCCGGAGAGACCCAGTACTTC. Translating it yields CASQAQGLAGETQYF.